This paragraph reports one TCR beta chain. Its antigen is unidentified. PCR involved 60 Vbeta and 13 Jbeta primers. Assay used: immunoSEQ multiplex PCR; TCRdb lists only in-frame clones, some missing. This sample has approximately 120,000 clones, with approximately 77% found just once. The data were obtained in a study of cytomegalovirus exposure and HLA in healthy donors. Notes on the study in general: Analyzed later, association rates of TCRs varied across HLA loci, with DRB1 most and HLA-C fewest.

The sequencing sample was made of PBMCs. The source of this sequence is a young man in good health and CMV-seronegative.

CDR3 residues: CASSLTDTNTEAFF. In nucleotides, the CDR3 is TGTGCCAGCAGCTTAACAGACACGAACACTGAAGCTTTCTTT. The rearrangement links TRBV11-2 to TRBJ1-1, with D uncertain. In germline, CDR1 is SGHAT, CDR2 FQNNGV. Trimming pared 2 bases from V and 1 base from J, leaving 8 bases between. The CDR3 loop spans 14 amino acids.